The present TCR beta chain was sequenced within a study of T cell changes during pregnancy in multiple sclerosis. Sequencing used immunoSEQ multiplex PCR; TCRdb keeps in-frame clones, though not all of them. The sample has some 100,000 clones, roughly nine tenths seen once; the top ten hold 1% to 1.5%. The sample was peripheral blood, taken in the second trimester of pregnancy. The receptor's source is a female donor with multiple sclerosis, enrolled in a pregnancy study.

The CDR3 bases are TGTGCCTGGAGTCCACTAGCGGGGGCCACAGATACGCAGTATTTT. Protein product: CAWSPLAGATDTQYF. The chain joins TRBV30 to TRBJ2-3, with TRBD2 matching over 11 bases. Germline CDR1 and CDR2: GTSNPN and SVGIG (reference sequence). This CDR3 is 15 amino acids long. The junction had 3 bases not matched to a gene; V was cut back by 2 bases and J by 2 bases. Full variable domain (rest looked up from reference TRBV30 and TRBJ2-3): SQTIHQWPATLVQPVGSPLSLECTVEGTSNPNLYWYRQAAGRGLQLLFYSVGIGQISSEVPQNLSASRPQDRQFILSSKKLLLSDSGFYLCAWSPLAGATDTQYFGPGTRLTVL.